This T cell receptor (beta chain) was documented in a study of T cells after yellow fever vaccination (dated by TCRdb to between 2017 and 2020). In terms of the full investigation: The SMART-Seq v4 Ultra Low Input RNA kit was used to prepare libraries from fractions with low cell numbers. Bulk PBMC replicates and cell subsets were isolated from blood drawn at multiple timepoints before and after both primary and secondary immunization. Two healthy male donors made up the cohort, one aged 18 to 30 years and the other aged 30 to 40 years. To follow T-cell clones before and after both primary and booster YFV17D yellow fever vaccination, bulk TCR alpha and beta repertoires underwent longitudinal sequencing. Findings and caveats that apply to the study as a whole: A small fraction of clonotypes appeared in both the CD4 and CD8 compartments, likely as a result of convergent recombination. Because abundant contaminating clonotypes from the bulk population could be contained in FACS-sorted repertoires, computational filtering was required. Because only two donors were included in the study, the extent to which the findings can be generalized is limited. The secondary T-cell response was found to be weaker but faster than the primary response, with a peak reached on day 5 rather than on day 15. After the booster, most of the clones that had expanded following primary vaccination were detected again (almost 98% of CD4 and around 90% of CD8), which suggests that memory was broadly maintained.

This clonotype came up many times. Its antigen is unknown. There are no base qualities to consult, and no much larger clone falls within one base. Reading from cysteine to phenylalanine, the CDR3 counts 17 amino acids. Kept here is only the CDR3 DNA, which spans 51 bases and is read in frame from base 1. V loses 8 bases at its end and J loses 1 base; junction bases beyond the gene matches: 16. Sequences MNHEY (CDR1) and SMNVEV (CDR2) are obtained from the germline V gene (reference sequence). Sample treatment or condition, as interpreted from the label and publication: live attenuated yellow fever vaccine strain. A standard Ficoll-Paque protocol was used to isolate PBMCs from peripheral blood. Dynabeads CD4 and CD8 positive selection kits were used to isolate the CD4 and CD8 T-cell fractions. RNA was extracted with TriZol from bulk PBMCs, CD4 and CD8 fractions, and dextramer-positive and dextramer-negative fractions.

Synthesis of TCR cDNA relied on 5'RACE template switching, a step that introduced a universal primer site along with unique molecular identifiers. cDNA synthesis was primed from both the TCR alpha and TCR beta constant segments. Libraries were amplified in two PCR steps, with sample barcodes and sequencing adapters added in the second step. Libraries were sequenced on Illumina HiSeq 2500 (2x100 bp) or NovaSeq (2x150 bp). Regarding the original processing steps: MIGEC handled demultiplexing of reads and collapsing into UMI consensus sequences, while MiXCR performed V(D)J alignment. Vaccine-responding clonotypes were defined with edgeR using replicate PBMC samples, requiring FDR below 0.01 and a log2 fold change above 5 up to day 15. CD4 or CD8 identity was assigned to each bulk clonotype according to whether the clonotype was present at higher abundance in the sequenced CD4 repertoire or the sequenced CD8 repertoire. TCRdb reprocessing: public reads trimmed at Q25 with fastp, clones called with MiXCR, in-frame beta chains kept. Under each unique CDR3 protein, matching rows form one entry showing the most common genes and DNA. The authors' filters were not applied to this entry. The table for this sample lists about 110,000 distinct CDR3 sequences; approximately 8.4% of them were counted only once. In total, the top ten clones hold less than 30% of the sample.

The sequencing used CD8+ T cells sorted from PBMCs, collected 45 days after the yellow fever booster vaccination. The sequence joins TRBV27 to TRBJ1-1, and 7 junction bases match TRBD1. This TCR was recovered from a man aged 25-45 years who received the YFV17D yellow fever vaccine. The CDR3 amino acid sequence is: CASFRDSSTLANTEAFF. The sequenced DNA: TGTGCCAGCTTTCGGGACAGCTCCACATTAGCGAACACTGAAGCTTTCTTT.